Listed below are T cell receptor beta chains from one sample, sequenced in a study of cytomegalovirus exposure and HLA in healthy donors. Only in-frame clones appear in the TCRdb table, and some are missing; sequencing was by immunoSEQ multiplex PCR. The sample consists of approximately 100,000 clones, 70% to 80% of them appearing once. The sequenced sample consisted of PBMCs. Source of these receptors: a female donor in good health and CMV-seronegative. Each CDR3 is given with its conserved first and last residue. The D gene is left open where the match is weak. Some rows mark clone size as missing; the rest say once, few, many or name a class of expanded clone.

D | J | V | size | DNA | CDR3
TRBD1 | TRBJ1-2 | TRBV19 | . | TGTGCCAGTAGTTCCAGTTACAGGGGCTTAAACTATGGCTACACCTTC | CASSSSYRGLNYGYTF
. | TRBJ2-5 | TRBV19 | . | TGTGCCAGTAGTATTCGACTAGTCCCTGGGGAGACCCAGTACTTC | CASSIRLVPGETQYF
TRBD1 | TRBJ2-3 | TRBV2 | . | TGTGCCAGCAGAGTCTACAGGGGGGGCACAGATACGCAGTATTTT | CASRVYRGGTDTQYF
TRBD1 | TRBJ2-7 | TRBV5-1 | . | TGCGCCAGCAGCCCTATGGGACAGGTGGACGAGCAGTACTTC | CASSPMGQVDEQYF
. | TRBJ2-3 | TRBV6-1 | . | TGTGCCAGCAGTGAAACAGGTCCTCTGAAGCAGTATTTT | CASSETGPLKQYF
TRBD2 | TRBJ2-1 | TRBV7-8 | . | TGTGCCAGCAGCTTAGCCATGGCTAGCGGGGGGATTTACAATGAGCAGTTCTTC | CASSLAMASGGIYNEQFF
TRBD1 | TRBJ1-5 | TRBV10-1 | . | TGCGCCAGCAGAAGACAGGGTCGTCAGCCCCAGCATTTT | CASRRQGRQPQHF
. | TRBJ2-5 | TRBV9 | . | TGTGCCAGCAGCACAACTAGGGGCCGGGGGTTGGGGGAGACCCAGTACTTC | CASSTTRGRGLGETQYF
. | TRBJ2-1 | TRBV28 | . | TGTGCCAGCAGTTTACCACACGGGGGCAATGAGCAGTTCTTC | CASSLPHGGNEQFF
. | TRBJ2-1 | TRBV5-1 | . | TGCGCCAGCAGCTTGCGGGGGTCTCCGTTCTTC | CASSLRGSPFF
. | TRBJ2-2 | TRBV18 | once | TGTGCCAGCCCACCACCGGGACTGGCGAACACCGGGGAGCTGTTTTTT | CASPPPGLANTGELFF